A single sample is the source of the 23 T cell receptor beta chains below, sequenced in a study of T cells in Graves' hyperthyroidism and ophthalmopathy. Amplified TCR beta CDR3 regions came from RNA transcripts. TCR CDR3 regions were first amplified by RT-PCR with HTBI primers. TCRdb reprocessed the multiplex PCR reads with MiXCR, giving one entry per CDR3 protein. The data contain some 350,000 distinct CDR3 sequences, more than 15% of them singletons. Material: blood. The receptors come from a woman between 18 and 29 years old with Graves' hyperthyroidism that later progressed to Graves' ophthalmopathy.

The CDR3 here is CSARIGGRNTGELFF. DNA of the CDR3: TGCAGTGCTAGAATTGGGGGCAGAAACACCGGGGAGCTGTTTTTT. The J gene is TRBJ2-2, the V gene TRBV20-1; TRBD1 might be the D (6 bases). The V and J ends lost 2 bases and 2 bases respectively, with 12 bases between them. The germline CDR1 and CDR2 sequences are DFQATT and SNEGSKA (reference sequence). This CDR3 is 15 amino acids long.

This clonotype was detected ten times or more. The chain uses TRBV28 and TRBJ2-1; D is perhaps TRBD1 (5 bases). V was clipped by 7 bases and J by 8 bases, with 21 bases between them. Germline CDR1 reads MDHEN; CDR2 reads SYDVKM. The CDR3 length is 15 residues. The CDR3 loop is CASNPRAGALDEQFF. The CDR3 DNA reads TGTGCCAGCAACCCTAGGGCTGGGGCTTTGGATGAGCAGTTCTTC.

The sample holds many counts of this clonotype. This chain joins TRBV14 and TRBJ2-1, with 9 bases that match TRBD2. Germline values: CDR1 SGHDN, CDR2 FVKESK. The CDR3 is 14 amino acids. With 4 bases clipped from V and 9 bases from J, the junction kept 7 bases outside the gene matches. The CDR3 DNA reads TGTGCCAGCAGCCGGGCGGGAGGGATCGTTGAGCAGTTCTTC. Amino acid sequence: CASSRAGGIVEQFF.

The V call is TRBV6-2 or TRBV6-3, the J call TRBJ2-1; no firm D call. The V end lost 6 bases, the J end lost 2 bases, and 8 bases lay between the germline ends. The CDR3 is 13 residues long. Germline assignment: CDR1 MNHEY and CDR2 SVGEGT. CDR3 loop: CASSKGPYNEQFF. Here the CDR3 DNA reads TGTGCCAGCAGCAAAGGACCCTACAATGAGCAGTTCTTC.

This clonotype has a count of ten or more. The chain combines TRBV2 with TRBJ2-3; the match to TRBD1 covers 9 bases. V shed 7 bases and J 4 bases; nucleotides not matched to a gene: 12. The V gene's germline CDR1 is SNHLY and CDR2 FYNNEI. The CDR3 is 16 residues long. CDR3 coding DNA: TGTGCCAGCATCTCCGTGGACAGGGGCCCGGCAGATACGCAGTATTTT. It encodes CASISVDRGPADTQYF.

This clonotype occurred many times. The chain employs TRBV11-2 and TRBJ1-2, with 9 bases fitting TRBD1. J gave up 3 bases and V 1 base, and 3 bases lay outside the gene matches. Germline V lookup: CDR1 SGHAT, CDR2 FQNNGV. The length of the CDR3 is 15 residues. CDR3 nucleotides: TGTGCCAGCAGCTTAGGAAGGACAGGGGACTATGGCTACACCTTC. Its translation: CASSLGRTGDYGYTF.

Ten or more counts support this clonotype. The CDR3 reads CASSLSSRGETQYF. CDR3 nucleotide sequence: TGTGCCAGCAGTTTAAGTTCGAGGGGGGAGACCCAGTACTTC. V is TRBV28 and J is TRBJ2-5; D may be TRBD1 (6 bases). Trimming removed 2 bases from V and 5 bases from J, with 12 bases in between. The germline V gene encodes CDR1 MDHEN and CDR2 SYDVKM. This CDR3 is built from 14 residues.

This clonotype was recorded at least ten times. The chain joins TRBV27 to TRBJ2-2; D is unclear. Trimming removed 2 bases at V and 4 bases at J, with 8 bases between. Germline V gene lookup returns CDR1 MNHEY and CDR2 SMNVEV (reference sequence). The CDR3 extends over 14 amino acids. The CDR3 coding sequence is TGTGCCAGCAGTTTAGGGTCGGGCACCGGGGAGCTGTTTTTT. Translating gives CASSLGSGTGELFF.

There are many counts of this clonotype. The DNA for the CDR3 is TGCAGTGCTAGCGCGGGACGGGGCTCCTACGAGCAGTACTTC. It yields the protein CSASAGRGSYEQYF. The rearrangement uses TRBV20-1 and TRBJ2-7; D is possibly TRBD2 (6 bases). The germline V gene encodes CDR1 DFQATT and CDR2 SNEGSKA (reference sequence). The CDR3 extends over 14 amino acids. Trimming removed 3 bases from V and 0 bases from J, with 12 bases in between.

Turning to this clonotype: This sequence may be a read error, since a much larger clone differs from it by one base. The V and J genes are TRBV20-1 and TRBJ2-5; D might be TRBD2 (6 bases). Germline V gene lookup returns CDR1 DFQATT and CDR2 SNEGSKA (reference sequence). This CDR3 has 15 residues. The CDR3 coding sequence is TGCAGTGCTAGAGACGTAGCGGATGCACAAGAGGCCCAGTACTTC. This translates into CSARDVADAQEAQYF.

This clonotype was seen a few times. The CDR3, as DNA: TGTGCCAGCAGCTTTACAGGGGTCTCTGGGGCCAACGTCCTGACTTTC. Translating it yields CASSFTGVSGANVLTF. This chain links TRBV5-6 with TRBJ2-6; the match to TRBD1 covers 7 bases. Losses at the gene ends were 2 bases for V and 0 bases for J; bases not matched to a gene: 2. The CDR3 is made up of 16 amino acids. CDR1 is SGHDT and CDR2 is YYEEEE in the germline V gene. The full variable domain, its missing parts supplied by reference TRBV5-6 and TRBJ2-6, is DAGVTQSPTHLIKTRGQQVTLRCSPKSGHDTVSWYQQALGQGPQFIFQYYEEEERQRGNFPDRFSGHQFPNYSSELNVNALLLGDSALYLCASSFTGVSGANVLTFGAGSRLTVL.

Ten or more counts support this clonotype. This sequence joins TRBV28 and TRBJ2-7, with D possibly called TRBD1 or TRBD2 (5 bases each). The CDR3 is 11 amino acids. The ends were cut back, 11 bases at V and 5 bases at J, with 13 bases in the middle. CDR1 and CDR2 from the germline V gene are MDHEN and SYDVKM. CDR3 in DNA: TGTGCCCCTGGGGGAGCCGACGAGCAGTACTTC. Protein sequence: CAPGGADEQYF.

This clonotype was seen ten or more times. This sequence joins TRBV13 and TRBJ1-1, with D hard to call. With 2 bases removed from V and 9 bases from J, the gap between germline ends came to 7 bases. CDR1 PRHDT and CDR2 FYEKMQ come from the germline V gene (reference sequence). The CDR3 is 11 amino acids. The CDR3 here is CASSLSYQAFF. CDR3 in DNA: TGTGCCAGCAGCTTATCGTATCAAGCTTTCTTT.

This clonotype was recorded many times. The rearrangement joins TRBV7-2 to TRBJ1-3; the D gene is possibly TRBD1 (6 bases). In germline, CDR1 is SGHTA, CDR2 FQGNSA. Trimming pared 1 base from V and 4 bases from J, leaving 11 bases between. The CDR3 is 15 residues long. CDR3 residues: CASSLVRGHGNTIYF. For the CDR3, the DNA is TGTGCCAGCAGCTTAGTCAGGGGCCACGGAAACACCATATATTTT.

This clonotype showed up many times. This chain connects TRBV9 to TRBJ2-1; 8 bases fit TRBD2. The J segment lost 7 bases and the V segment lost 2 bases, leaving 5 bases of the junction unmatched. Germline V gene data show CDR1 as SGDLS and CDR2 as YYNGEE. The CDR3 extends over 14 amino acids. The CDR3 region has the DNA TGTGCCAGCAGCGTTGATAGCGGGACAAATGAGCAGTTCTTC. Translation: CASSVDSGTNEQFF.

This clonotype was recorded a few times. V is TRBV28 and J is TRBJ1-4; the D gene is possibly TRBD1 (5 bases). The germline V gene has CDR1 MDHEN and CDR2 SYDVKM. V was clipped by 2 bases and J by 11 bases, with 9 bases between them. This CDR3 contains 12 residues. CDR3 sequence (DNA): TGTGCCAGCAGTTTAAATGGGGGGAAACTGTTTTTT. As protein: CASSLNGGKLFF.

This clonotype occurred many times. The CDR3 nucleotides are TGTGCCAGCAGCCAAGAAGGGGCCCACACCGGGGAGCTGTTTTTT. Protein: CASSQEGAHTGELFF. The V gene is TRBV3-1, the J gene TRBJ2-2; perhaps TRBD1 as D (5 bases). The CDR3 runs to 15 residues. In germline, CDR1 is LGHDT, CDR2 YNNKEL (reference sequence). The V and J ends lost 0 bases and 3 bases respectively, with 8 bases between them.

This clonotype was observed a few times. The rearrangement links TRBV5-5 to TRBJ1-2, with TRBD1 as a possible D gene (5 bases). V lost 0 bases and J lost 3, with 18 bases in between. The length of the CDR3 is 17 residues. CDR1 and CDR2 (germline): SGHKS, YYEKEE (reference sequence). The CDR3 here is CASSLAQGPRQDYGYTF. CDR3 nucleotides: TGTGCCAGCAGCTTGGCCCAGGGACCCCGGCAGGACTATGGCTACACCTTC.

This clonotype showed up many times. CDR3 coding DNA: TGTGCCAGCAGCCTTCGGACTAGCGGGACAAACAATGAGCAGTTCTTC. As protein: CASSLRTSGTNNEQFF. V and J are TRBV11-1 and TRBJ2-1, with TRBD2 matching 12 bases. Looked up from germline, CDR1 is SGHAT and CDR2 is FQDESV (reference sequence). J was trimmed by 5 bases and V by 5 bases; bases with no gene match: 7. This CDR3 spans 16 amino acids.

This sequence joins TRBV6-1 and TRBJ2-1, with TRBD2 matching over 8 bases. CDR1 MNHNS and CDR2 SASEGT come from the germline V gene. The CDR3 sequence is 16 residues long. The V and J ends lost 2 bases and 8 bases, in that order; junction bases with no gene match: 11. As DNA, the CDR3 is TGTGCCAGCAGTGAAAAGGGTTGGACTAGCATCCATGAGCAGTTCTTC. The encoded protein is CASSEKGWTSIHEQFF.

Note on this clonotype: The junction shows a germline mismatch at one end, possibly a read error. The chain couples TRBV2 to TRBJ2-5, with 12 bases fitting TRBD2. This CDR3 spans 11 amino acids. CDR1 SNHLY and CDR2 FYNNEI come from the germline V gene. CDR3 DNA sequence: TGTGCCAGCAGTCTGACTAGCGGGGGAAACTTC. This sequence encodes CASSLTSGGNF.

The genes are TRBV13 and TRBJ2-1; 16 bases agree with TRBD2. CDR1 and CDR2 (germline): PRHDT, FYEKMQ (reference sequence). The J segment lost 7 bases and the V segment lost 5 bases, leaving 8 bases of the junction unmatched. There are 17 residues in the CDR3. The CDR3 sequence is CASSTSSGLAGGNEQFF. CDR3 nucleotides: TGTGCCAGCAGCACTAGTTCGGGACTAGCGGGAGGGAATGAGCAGTTCTTC.

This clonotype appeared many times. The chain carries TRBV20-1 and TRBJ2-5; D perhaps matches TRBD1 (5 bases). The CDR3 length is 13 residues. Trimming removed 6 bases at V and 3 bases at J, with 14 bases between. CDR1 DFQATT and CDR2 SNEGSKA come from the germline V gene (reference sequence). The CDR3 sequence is CSAPDMGEETQYF. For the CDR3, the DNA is TGCAGTGCGCCGGACATGGGCGAAGAGACCCAGTACTTC.